These T cell receptor beta chains were read from a single sample in a study of CD8+ T cells in alopecia areata. Using immunoSEQ multiplex PCR, the repertoire was profiled, and TCRdb retains in-frame clones only, with some absent. The sample has 180,000 or so clones, approximately 50% seen once. The sequencing here drew on CD8+ T cells sorted from blood, taken around week 54, from a patient treated with tofacitinib. The receptors were sampled from a human donor with alopecia areata. Each CDR3 is given with its conserved first and last residue. Part of the rows lack a size; the others show once, few, many or a class for expanded clones.

>few|TRBV18
CASSKPGDSPLHF
>NA|TRBV19
CASSIGLTGEDQPQHF
>NA|TRBV19
CASSMGATGRGHNSPLHF
>NA|TRBV7-9
CASSSIQGYEQYF
>few|TRBV29-1
CSVAGAGGNQPQHF
>NA|TRBV6-1
CASRGTVYGYTF
>NA|TRBV13
CASSLGGSNYGYTF
>NA|TRBV5-6
CASSPGILQAVF
>NA|TRBV5-6
CASSLATGGIETQYF
>few|TRBV7-9
CASSPTRAPNTGELFF
>NA|TRBV4-1
CASSQVRSYEQYF
>NA|TRBV23-1
CASSQGGSNEKLFF
>NA|TRBV13
CASSLGPGGADTQYF
>NA|TRBV6-5
CASSYSGEGNTIYF
>few|TRBV6-6
CASSYGSGTGSEKLFF
>NA|TRBV2
CASSGGTSDYNEQFF